The 27 T cell receptor beta chains in this list originate from one sample, sequenced in a study of identical twins. TCRdb re-analysed the 5' RACE reads in MiXCR, keeping a single row per CDR3 protein. The table includes under 900,000 distinct CDR3 sequences, approximately 13% detected once. This same sample was also taken into another study, of yellow fever vaccine responses in identical twins.

The sequenced sample was PBMCs. These receptors were obtained from a woman aged 18-29 years in good health.

The sample holds a few counts of this clonotype. The CDR3 loop reads CASSVTPVGSGANVLTF. The CDR3 coding sequence is TGTGCCAGCAGCGTGACACCGGTAGGATCTGGGGCCAACGTCCTGACTTTC. This chain uses TRBV5-5 with TRBJ2-6, with unresolved D. The CDR3 spans 17 residues. Trimming shortened V by 4 bases and J by 1 base, and 15 bases separated the two germline ends. The germline CDR1 and CDR2 sequences are SGHKS and YYEKEE (reference sequence).

J is TRBJ2-3 and V is TRBV5-6; D is undetermined. This CDR3 has 18 amino acids. The germline V and J ends were trimmed by 0 bases and 0 bases, with 17 bases remaining between them. Germline CDR1 SGHDT, CDR2 YYEEEE. DNA of the CDR3: TGTGCCAGCAGCTTGGTTGGCTTTATGGGGTCTAGCACAGATACGCAGTATTTT. As protein: CASSLVGFMGSSTDTQYF.

This clonotype came up a few times. CDR3 residues: CASSERQGMMETQYF. The CDR3 DNA sequence: TGTGCCAGCAGTGAAAGACAGGGGATGATGGAGACCCAGTACTTC. This sequence joins TRBV6-1 and TRBJ2-5, with 8 bases lining up with TRBD1. In germline, CDR1 is MNHNS, CDR2 SASEGT. This CDR3 is 15 amino acids long. Trimming at V came to 2 bases and at J to 5 bases, leaving 7 bases not matched to a gene.

The chain employs TRBV6-4 and TRBJ1-1; a weak D match, TRBD1 (6 bases). Germline V CDR1 and CDR2: MRHNA, SNTAGT. V was clipped by 3 bases and J by 1 base, with 9 bases between them. This CDR3 has 14 amino acids. CDR3 sequence: CASSEGRGNTEAFF. The CDR3 DNA reads TGTGCCAGCAGTGAGGGCAGGGGGAACACTGAAGCTTTCTTT.

This clonotype was found a few times. The J gene is TRBJ2-4, the V gene TRBV15; D might be TRBD2 (6 bases). CDR1 is LNHNV and CDR2 is YYDKDF in the germline V gene (reference sequence). CDR3 length: 12 residues. V lost 0 bases to trimming and J lost 11 bases, with 8 bases between them. CDR3 in amino acids: CATSRDERVQYF. The CDR3 DNA follows: TGTGCCACCAGCAGAGATGAGCGGGTTCAGTACTTC.

This clonotype showed up just a few times. J is TRBJ2-7 and V is TRBV9; a possible D gene is TRBD2 (6 bases). Germline lookup yields CDR1 SGDLS and CDR2 YYNGEE. The CDR3 runs 15 residues. With 0 bases removed from V and 3 bases from J, the gap between germline ends came to 13 bases. CDR3 sequence: CASSVVYGGVYEQYV. The CDR3 DNA follows: TGTGCCAGCAGCGTAGTGTACGGGGGAGTCTACGAGCAGTACGTC.

This clonotype was observed at least ten times. CDR3 residues: CASSRGGTEAFF. Here the CDR3 DNA reads TGTGCCAGCAGCCGGGGGGGGACTGAAGCTTTCTTT. The V call is TRBV7-9, the J call TRBJ1-1; weak D call: TRBD1 (5 bases). The germline CDR1 and CDR2 sequences are SEHNR and FQNEAQ (reference sequence). With 5 bases removed from V and 5 bases from J, the gap between germline ends came to 9 bases. The CDR3 has 12 residues.

This clonotype appeared many times. The chain joins TRBV12-3 or TRBV12-4 to TRBJ1-1; 8 nucleotides line up with TRBD1. The CDR3 runs 15 residues. Trimming at V came to 5 bases and at J to 4 bases, leaving 9 bases not matched to a gene. The DNA of the CDR3 is TGTGCCAGCAGTCAGAGTCAGGGGGCGGGCACTGAAGCTTTCTTT. This codes for CASSQSQGAGTEAFF.

The chain joins TRBV11-2 to TRBJ2-7; D is possibly TRBD1 or TRBD2 (5 bases each). This CDR3 comprises 14 residues. Trimming removed 5 bases at V and 4 bases at J, with 15 bases between. Looked up from germline, CDR1 is SGHAT and CDR2 is FQNNGV. The CDR3 is CASSSRVSGYEQYF. CDR3 nucleotides: TGTGCCAGCAGCAGCAGGGTTTCGGGATACGAGCAGTACTTC.

The rearrangement joins TRBV30 to TRBJ1-1; 7 nucleotides agree with TRBD1. The trim removed 8 bases at V and 2 bases at J, leaving 14 bases unmatched. Germline CDR1 and CDR2: GTSNPN and SVGIG (reference sequence). The CDR3 runs 15 residues. CDR3 sequence: CAGGLRRTGNTEAFF. CDR3 sequence (DNA): TGTGCCGGGGGGCTCCGACGGACAGGTAACACTGAAGCTTTCTTT. Using reference TRBV30 and TRBJ1-1 for the parts outside the CDR3, the full variable domain is SQTIHQWPATLVQPVGSPLSLECTVEGTSNPNLYWYRQAAGRGLQLLFYSVGIGQISSEVPQNLSASRPQDRQFILSSKKLLLSDSGFYLCAGGLRRTGNTEAFFGQGTRLTVV.

V usage is TRBV15 and J usage is TRBJ2-7; 9 bases fit TRBD1. The V and J ends lost 6 bases and 2 bases, in that order; junction bases with no gene match: 5. CDR1 and CDR2 (germline): LNHNV, YYDKDF (reference sequence). This CDR3 region has 14 residues. The CDR3 bases are TGTGCCACCAGACAGACAGGGGGGACCTACGAGCAGTACTTC. Translation: CATRQTGGTYEQYF.

This clonotype was seen a handful of times. The chain couples TRBV7-8 to TRBJ2-1; no firm D call. V lost 1 base and J lost 10, with 11 bases in between. Germline V gene data show CDR1 as SGHVS and CDR2 as FQNEAQ. The CDR3 covers 13 residues. The chain's CDR3 is CASSLGETQEQFF. CDR3 nucleotides: TGTGCCAGCAGCTTAGGGGAAACACAAGAGCAGTTCTTC.

The chain has TRBV27 and TRBJ1-1; D call uncertain. Trimming shortened V by 3 bases and J by 1 base, and 9 bases separated the two germline ends. This CDR3 region has 14 residues. Germline loops: CDR1 MNHEY, CDR2 SMNVEV (reference sequence). The CDR3 nucleotides read TGTGCCAGCAGTTTCCGGTTGGGGAACACTGAAGCTTTCTTT. This translates into CASSFRLGNTEAFF.

The chain couples TRBV10-3 to TRBJ2-5; 9 nucleotides match TRBD1. V lost 5 bases and J lost 5; bases outside the gene matches: 21. This CDR3 contains 19 residues. Germline V gene data show CDR1 as ENHRY and CDR2 as SYGVKD. This CDR3 reads CAISFTPADRGKGRETQYF. DNA for the CDR3: TGTGCCATCAGTTTTACTCCAGCCGACAGGGGGAAGGGACGGGAGACCCAGTACTTC.

The CDR3 DNA reads as TGTGCCAGCAGTTACTCGGGTGCGGCACCCCTCCACTTT. It encodes CASSYSGAAPLHF. The V call is TRBV6-5, the J call TRBJ1-6; D is uncertain. Germline V gene lookup returns CDR1 MNHEY and CDR2 SVGAGI. There are 13 residues in the CDR3. V gave up 0 bases and J gave up 11 bases, with 8 bases separating them.

V usage is TRBV10-2 and J usage is TRBJ1-1; D gene ambiguous. The CDR3 totals 17 residues. The V gene's germline CDR1 is WSHSY and CDR2 SAAADI. Trimming took 3 bases from V and 3 from J, leaving 20 bases between them. In nucleotides, the CDR3 is TGCGCCAGCAGTGACCCTCTTATAAGGAAATGGGACACTGAAGCTTTCTTT. This gives the protein CASSDPLIRKWDTEAFF.

This clonotype was picked up a small number of times. The J gene is TRBJ2-1, the V gene TRBV11-1; TRBD2 matches 10 bases. Germline values: CDR1 SGHAT, CDR2 FQDESV (reference sequence). The CDR3 sequence is 18 residues long. V trimming: 1 base; J trimming: 4 bases; junction bases outside the gene matches: 10. In nucleotides, the CDR3 is TGTGCCAGCAGCTTAGGAGCGGGAGGGCCCGGACGATACAATGAGCAGTTCTTC. It is translated as CASSLGAGGPGRYNEQFF.

The rearrangement joins TRBV6-6 to TRBJ2-1; D is unresolved. V was pared by 2 bases and J by 6 bases, with 8 bases between. The CDR3 contains 13 residues. The germline V gene has CDR1 MNHNY and CDR2 SVGAGI (reference sequence). This chain's CDR3 is CASSYVKGNEQFF. DNA of the CDR3: TGTGCCAGCAGTTACGTTAAGGGCAATGAGCAGTTCTTC.

Only a few counts were recorded for this clonotype. The chain combines TRBV5-1 with TRBJ2-1; 16 bases map to TRBD2. The CDR3 is 18 amino acids. Germline trimming cut 3 bases from V and 5 bases from J; bases unmatched to any gene: 8. The germline V gene encodes CDR1 SGHRS and CDR2 YFSETQ. The CDR3 bases are TGCGCCAGCAGCTCGGGACTAGCGGGAGGGCCAGTTGACAATGAGCAGTTCTTC. It translates to CASSSGLAGGPVDNEQFF.

The rearrangement links TRBV7-9 to TRBJ2-7; weak D call: TRBD2 (6 bases). CDR1 and CDR2 (germline): SEHNR, FQNEAQ (reference sequence). V was pared by 5 bases and J by 0 bases, with 8 bases between. This CDR3 is 13 amino acids long. Here the CDR3 reads CASSGDFSYEQYF. CDR3 nucleotides: TGTGCCAGCAGCGGGGACTTCTCCTACGAGCAGTACTTC.

The chain carries TRBV11-2 and TRBJ1-4; unclear D gene. The ends were cut back, 5 bases at V and 0 bases at J, with 10 bases in the middle. From germline, CDR1 is SGHAT and CDR2 FQNNGV. The CDR3 is 15 residues long. CDR3 sequence reads: CASSRDITTNEKLFF. CDR3 nucleotides: TGTGCCAGCAGCCGCGATATAACAACTAATGAAAAACTGTTTTTT.

This chain uses TRBV24-1 with TRBJ2-7; tentative D call: TRBD1 (5 bases). This CDR3 has 14 amino acids. Germline values: CDR1 KGHDR, CDR2 SFDVKD. The ends were cut back, 4 bases at V and 2 bases at J, with 11 bases in the middle. CDR3: CATSEAGSTYEQYF. In DNA, the CDR3 is TGTGCCACCAGTGAGGCAGGGTCTACCTACGAGCAGTACTTC.

This chain uses TRBV20-1 with TRBJ2-3, with 9 bases fitting TRBD1. Germline CDR1 DFQATT, CDR2 SNEGSKA (reference sequence). V dropped 5 bases and J dropped 6; count of bases not matched to a gene: 9. CDR3 length equals 14 residues. The CDR3 loop is CSAPPGQGKDTQYF. The CDR3 DNA reads as TGCAGTGCTCCTCCGGGACAGGGAAAGGATACGCAGTATTTT.

Many counts were recorded for this clonotype. The chain is built from TRBV7-2 and TRBJ2-2; no reliable D call. V lost 2 bases and J 7 bases, leaving 11 bases between the germline ends. The CDR3 is 14 residues long. Germline V gene lookup returns CDR1 SGHTA and CDR2 FQGNSA. As DNA, the CDR3 is TGTGCCAGCAGCTTATTCCCTAGTCTCGGGGAGCTGTTTTTT. This gives the protein CASSLFPSLGELFF.

This clonotype has ten or more counts. This chain connects TRBV28 to TRBJ1-1, with D maybe TRBD1 (5 bases). This CDR3 region has 14 residues. Trimming shortened V by 5 bases and J by 5 bases, and 15 bases separated the two germline ends. Per the germline V gene, CDR1 is MDHEN and CDR2 is SYDVKM. The CDR3 reads CASSPPGGGTEAFF. In DNA form, the CDR3 reads TGTGCCAGCAGTCCCCCTGGGGGAGGTACTGAAGCTTTCTTT.

The chain has TRBV3-1 and TRBJ2-3, with TRBD2 matching 8 bases. The CDR3 loop spans 18 amino acids. Germline V CDR1 and CDR2: LGHDT, YNNKEL (reference sequence). The V and J ends lost 0 bases and 5 bases, in that order; junction bases with no gene match: 13. CDR3 residues: CASSQDISGSAGIDTQYF. The CDR3 bases are TGTGCCAGCAGCCAAGATATAAGCGGGAGCGCCGGAATAGATACGCAGTATTTT.

This clonotype was seen ten or more times. The CDR3 coding sequence is TGTGCCAGCCGCGAAGGACAGAATGAAAAACTGTTTTTT. Its protein is CASREGQNEKLFF. The chain employs TRBV28 and TRBJ1-4; tentatively, D is TRBD1 (6 bases). CDR1 is MDHEN and CDR2 is SYDVKM in the germline V gene. This CDR3 region has 13 residues. V was pared by 8 bases and J by 5 bases, with 12 bases between.